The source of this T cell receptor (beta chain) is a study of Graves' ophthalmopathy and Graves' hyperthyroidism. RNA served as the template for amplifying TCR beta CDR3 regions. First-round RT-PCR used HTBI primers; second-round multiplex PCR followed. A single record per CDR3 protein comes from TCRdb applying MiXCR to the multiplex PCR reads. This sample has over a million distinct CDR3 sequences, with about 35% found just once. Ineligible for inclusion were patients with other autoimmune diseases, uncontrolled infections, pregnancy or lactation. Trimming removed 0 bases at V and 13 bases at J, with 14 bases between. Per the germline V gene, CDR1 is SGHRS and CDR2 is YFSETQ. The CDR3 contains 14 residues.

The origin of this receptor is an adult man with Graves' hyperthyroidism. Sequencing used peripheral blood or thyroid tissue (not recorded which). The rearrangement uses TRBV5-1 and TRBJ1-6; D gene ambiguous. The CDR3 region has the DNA TGCGCCAGCAGCTTGGGGCAGGAGAATCAGCCCCTCCACTTT. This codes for CASSLGQENQPLHF. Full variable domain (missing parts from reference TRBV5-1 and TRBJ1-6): KAGVTQTPRYLIKTRGQQVTLSCSPISGHRSVSWYQQTPGQGLQFLFEYFSETQRNKGNFPGRFSGRQFSNSRSEMNVSTLELGDSALYLCASSLGQENQPLHFGNGTRLTVT.